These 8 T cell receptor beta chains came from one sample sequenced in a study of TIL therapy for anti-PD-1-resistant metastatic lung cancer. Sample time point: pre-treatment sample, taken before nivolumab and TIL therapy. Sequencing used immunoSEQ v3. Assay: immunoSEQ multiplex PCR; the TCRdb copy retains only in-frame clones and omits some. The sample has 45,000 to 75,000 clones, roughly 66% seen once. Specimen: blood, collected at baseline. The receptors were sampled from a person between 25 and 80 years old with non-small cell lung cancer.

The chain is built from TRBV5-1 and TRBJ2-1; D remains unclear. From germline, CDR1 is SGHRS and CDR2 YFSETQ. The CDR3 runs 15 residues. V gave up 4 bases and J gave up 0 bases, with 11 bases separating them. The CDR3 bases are TGCGCCAGCAGCCTTCAGCGAAGCTCCTACAATGAGCAGTTCTTC. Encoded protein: CASSLQRSSYNEQFF. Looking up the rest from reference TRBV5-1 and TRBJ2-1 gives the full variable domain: KAGVTQTPRYLIKTRGQQVTLSCSPISGHRSVSWYQQTPGQGLQFLFEYFSETQRNKGNFPGRFSGRQFSNSRSEMNVSTLELGDSALYLCASSLQRSSYNEQFFGPGTRLTVL.

CDR3 loop: CASSDEANQPQHF. CDR3 DNA sequence: TGTGCCAGCAGTGACGAAGCCAATCAGCCCCAGCATTTT. V gene TRBV2 combines with J gene TRBJ1-5; no clear D. This CDR3 is built from 13 residues. The germline V gene encodes CDR1 SNHLY and CDR2 FYNNEI. The V end lost 3 bases, the J end lost 3 bases, and 6 bases lay between the germline ends.

CDR3 amino acids: CASIIRDTFDYEQYF. The CDR3, as DNA: TGTGCCAGCATTATCCGGGACACATTCGACTACGAGCAGTACTTC. The J gene is TRBJ2-7, the V gene TRBV2; D might be TRBD1 (6 bases). Germline assignment: CDR1 SNHLY and CDR2 FYNNEI. V was shortened by 7 bases and J by 3 bases, with 19 bases between the two germline ends. The CDR3 spans 15 residues.

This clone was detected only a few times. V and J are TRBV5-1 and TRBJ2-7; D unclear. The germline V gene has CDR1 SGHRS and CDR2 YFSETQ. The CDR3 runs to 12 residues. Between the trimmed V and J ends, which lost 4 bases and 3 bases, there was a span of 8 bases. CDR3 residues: CASSVTGYEQYF. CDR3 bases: TGCGCCAGCAGCGTGACGGGCTACGAGCAGTACTTC.

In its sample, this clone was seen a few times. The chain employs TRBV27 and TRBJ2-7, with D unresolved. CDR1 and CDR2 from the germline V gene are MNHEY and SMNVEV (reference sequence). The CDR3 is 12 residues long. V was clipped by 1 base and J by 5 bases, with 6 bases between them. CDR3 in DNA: TGTGCCAGCAGTTTATTCGGCGACGAGCAGTACTTC. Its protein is CASSLFGDEQYF.

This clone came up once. CDR3 sequence (DNA): TGTGCCAGCAGGCAAGGGGTATCTGGAAACACCATATATTTT. Translating gives CASRQGVSGNTIYF. This chain connects TRBV6-5 to TRBJ1-3; TRBD1 might be the D (5 bases). The CDR3 runs 14 residues. Germline values: CDR1 MNHEY, CDR2 SVGAGI. Trimming removed 6 bases at V and 1 base at J, with 10 bases between.

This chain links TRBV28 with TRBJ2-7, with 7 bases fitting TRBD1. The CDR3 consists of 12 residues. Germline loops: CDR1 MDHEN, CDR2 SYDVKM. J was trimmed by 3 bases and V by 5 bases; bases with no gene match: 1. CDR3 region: CASSRQGYEQYF. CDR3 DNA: TGTGCCAGCAGTCGACAGGGCTACGAGCAGTACTTC.

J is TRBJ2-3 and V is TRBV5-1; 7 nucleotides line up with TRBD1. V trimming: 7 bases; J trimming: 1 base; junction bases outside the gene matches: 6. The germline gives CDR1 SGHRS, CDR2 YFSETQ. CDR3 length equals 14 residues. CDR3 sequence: CASQTGSGTDTQYF. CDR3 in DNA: TGCGCCAGCCAGACAGGGTCTGGCACAGATACGCAGTATTTT.